The present T cell receptor beta chain was sequenced within a study of control samples from healthy donors and cancer patients. CDR1 is SNHLY, CDR2 FYNNEI, per germline. With 4 bases clipped from V and 7 bases from J, the junction kept 0 bases outside the gene matches. The CDR3 spans 13 residues. The protocol was immunoSEQ multiplex PCR, while the TCRdb copy is restricted to in-frame clones and leaves out a portion. Among approximately 90,000 clones listed, around four fifths were seen once. The chain is built from TRBV2 and TRBJ2-1; 11 bases line up with TRBD2. This TCR derives from a man between 25 and 39 years old in good health. Material for sequencing was blood. In DNA form, the CDR3 reads TGTGCCAGCAGTGGGACTAGCGGGAATGAGCAGTTCTTC. Its protein is CASSGTSGNEQFF.